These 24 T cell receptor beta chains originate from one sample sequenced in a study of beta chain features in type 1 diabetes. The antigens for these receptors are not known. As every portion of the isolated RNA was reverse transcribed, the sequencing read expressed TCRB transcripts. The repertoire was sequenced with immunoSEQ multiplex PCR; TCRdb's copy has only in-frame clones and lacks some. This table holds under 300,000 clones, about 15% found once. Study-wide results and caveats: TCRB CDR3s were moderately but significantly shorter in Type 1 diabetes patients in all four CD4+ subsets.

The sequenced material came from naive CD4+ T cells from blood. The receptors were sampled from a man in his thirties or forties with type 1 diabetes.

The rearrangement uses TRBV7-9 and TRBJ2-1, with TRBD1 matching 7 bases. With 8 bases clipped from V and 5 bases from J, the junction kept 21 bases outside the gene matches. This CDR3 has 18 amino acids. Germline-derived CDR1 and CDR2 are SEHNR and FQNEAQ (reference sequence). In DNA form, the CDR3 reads TGTGCCAGCGGGGTTCTAAAGGGGGCAATGGCCCTTGACAATGAGCAGTTCTTC. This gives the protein CASGVLKGAMALDNEQFF.

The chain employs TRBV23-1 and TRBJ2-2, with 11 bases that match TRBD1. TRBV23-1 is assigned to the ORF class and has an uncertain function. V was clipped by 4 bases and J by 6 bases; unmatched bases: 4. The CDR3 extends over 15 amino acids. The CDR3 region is CASSLGDRGAGELFF. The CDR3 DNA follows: TGCGCCAGCAGTCTCGGGGACAGGGGGGCCGGGGAGCTGTTTTTT.

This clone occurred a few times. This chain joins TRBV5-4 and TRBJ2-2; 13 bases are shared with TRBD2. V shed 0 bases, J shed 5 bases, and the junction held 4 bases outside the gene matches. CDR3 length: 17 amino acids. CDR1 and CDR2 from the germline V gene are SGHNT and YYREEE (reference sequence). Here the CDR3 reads CASSLAKLAGGTGELFF. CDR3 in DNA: TGTGCCAGCAGCTTGGCAAAACTAGCGGGAGGGACCGGGGAGCTGTTTTTT.

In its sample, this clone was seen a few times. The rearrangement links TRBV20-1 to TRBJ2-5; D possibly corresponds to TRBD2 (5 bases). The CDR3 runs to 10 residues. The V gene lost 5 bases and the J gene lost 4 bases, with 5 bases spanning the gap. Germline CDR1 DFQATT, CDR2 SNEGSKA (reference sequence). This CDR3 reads CSAAGETQYF. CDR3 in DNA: TGCAGTGCTGCGGGAGAGACCCAGTACTTC.

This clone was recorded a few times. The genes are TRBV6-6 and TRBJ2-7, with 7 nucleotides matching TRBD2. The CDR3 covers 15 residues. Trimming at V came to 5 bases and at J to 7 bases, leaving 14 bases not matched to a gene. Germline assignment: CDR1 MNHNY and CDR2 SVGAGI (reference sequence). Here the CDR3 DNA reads TGTGCCAGCAGTCCCCCCGGGGGGATTGGTCGAGAGCAGTACTTC. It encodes CASSPPGGIGREQYF.

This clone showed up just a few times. The DNA of the CDR3 is TGCGCCAGCAGCCCTACGGGACAGGGAGCTTCACCCCTCCACTTT. Translation: CASSPTGQGASPLHF. The chain employs TRBV5-1 and TRBJ1-6; 9 bases map to TRBD1. With 4 bases clipped from V and 9 bases from J, the junction kept 8 bases outside the gene matches. From germline, CDR1 is SGHRS and CDR2 YFSETQ. The CDR3 has 15 amino acids.

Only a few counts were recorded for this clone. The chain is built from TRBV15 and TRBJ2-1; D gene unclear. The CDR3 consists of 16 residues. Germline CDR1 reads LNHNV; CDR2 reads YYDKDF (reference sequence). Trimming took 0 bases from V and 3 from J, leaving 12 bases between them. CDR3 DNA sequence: TGTGCCACCAGCAGAGATATAGGCGGATACTACAATGAGCAGTTCTTC. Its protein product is CATSRDIGGYYNEQFF.

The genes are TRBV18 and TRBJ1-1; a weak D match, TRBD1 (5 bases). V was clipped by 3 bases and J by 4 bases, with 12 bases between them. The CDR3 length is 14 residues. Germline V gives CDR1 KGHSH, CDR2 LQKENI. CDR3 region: CASSPGRVVTEAFF. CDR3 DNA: TGTGCCAGCTCACCTGGCAGGGTCGTCACTGAAGCTTTCTTT.

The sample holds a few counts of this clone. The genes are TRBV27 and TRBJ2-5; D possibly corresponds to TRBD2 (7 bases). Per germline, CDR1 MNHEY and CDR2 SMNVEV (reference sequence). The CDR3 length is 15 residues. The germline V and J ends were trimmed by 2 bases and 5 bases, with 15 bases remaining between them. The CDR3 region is CASSLRGAPRETQYF. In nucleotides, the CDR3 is TGTGCCAGCAGTTTACGGGGGGCGCCCCGGGAGACCCAGTACTTC.

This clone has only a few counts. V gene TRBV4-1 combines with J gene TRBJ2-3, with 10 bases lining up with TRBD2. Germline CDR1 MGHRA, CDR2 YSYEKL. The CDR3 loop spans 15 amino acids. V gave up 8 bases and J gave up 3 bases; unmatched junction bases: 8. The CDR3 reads CASCSSGSRTDTQYF. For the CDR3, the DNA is TGCGCCAGCTGTTCTAGCGGGAGTAGAACAGATACGCAGTATTTT.

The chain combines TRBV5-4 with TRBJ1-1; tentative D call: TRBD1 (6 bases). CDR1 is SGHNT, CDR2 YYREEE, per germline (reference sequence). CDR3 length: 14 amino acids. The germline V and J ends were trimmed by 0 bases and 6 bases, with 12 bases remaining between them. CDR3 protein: CASSLDAGAAEAFF. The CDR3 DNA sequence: TGTGCCAGCAGCTTGGACGCGGGGGCGGCTGAAGCTTTCTTT.

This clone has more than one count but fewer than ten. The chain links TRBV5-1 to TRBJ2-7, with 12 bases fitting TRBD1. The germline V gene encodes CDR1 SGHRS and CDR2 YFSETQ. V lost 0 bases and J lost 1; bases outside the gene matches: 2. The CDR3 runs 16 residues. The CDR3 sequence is CASSLGDRGLSYEQYF. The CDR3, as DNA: TGCGCCAGCAGCTTGGGGGACAGGGGGCTATCCTACGAGCAGTACTTC.

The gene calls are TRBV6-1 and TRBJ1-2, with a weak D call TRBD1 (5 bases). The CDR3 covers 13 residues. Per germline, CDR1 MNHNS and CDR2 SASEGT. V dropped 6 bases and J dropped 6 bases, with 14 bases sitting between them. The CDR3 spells CASSDWGGDGYTF. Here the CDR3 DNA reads TGTGCCAGCAGCGATTGGGGGGGGGATGGCTACACCTTC.

CDR3 in amino acids: CASSSQGATNEKLFF. The CDR3 nucleotides are TGTGCCAGCAGTTCGCAGGGGGCAACTAATGAAAAACTGTTTTTT. The chain is built from TRBV2 and TRBJ1-4; 7 nucleotides align to TRBD1. V trimming: 5 bases; J trimming: 0 bases; junction bases outside the gene matches: 3. The CDR3 has 15 amino acids. Looked up from germline, CDR1 is SNHLY and CDR2 is FYNNEI.

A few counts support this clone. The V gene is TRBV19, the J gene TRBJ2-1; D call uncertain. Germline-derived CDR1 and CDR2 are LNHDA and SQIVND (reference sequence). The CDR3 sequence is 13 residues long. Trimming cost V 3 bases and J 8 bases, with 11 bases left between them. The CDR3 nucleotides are TGTGCCAGTAGTATCCCCCCCACAGATGAGCAGTTCTTC. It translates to CASSIPPTDEQFF.

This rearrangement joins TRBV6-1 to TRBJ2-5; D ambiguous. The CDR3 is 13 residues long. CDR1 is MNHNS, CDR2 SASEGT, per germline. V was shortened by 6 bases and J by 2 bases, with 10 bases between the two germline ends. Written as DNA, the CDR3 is TGTGCCAGCAGCAACAGTCGTCAAGAGACCCAGTACTTC. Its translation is CASSNSRQETQYF.

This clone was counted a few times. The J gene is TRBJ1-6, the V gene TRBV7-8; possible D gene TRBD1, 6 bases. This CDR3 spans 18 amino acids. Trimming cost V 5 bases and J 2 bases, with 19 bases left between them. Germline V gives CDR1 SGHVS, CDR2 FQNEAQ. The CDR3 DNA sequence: TGTGCCAGCAGCAAATACGGGACAAAAGTGGCCTATAATTCACCCCTCCACTTT. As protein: CASSKYGTKVAYNSPLHF.

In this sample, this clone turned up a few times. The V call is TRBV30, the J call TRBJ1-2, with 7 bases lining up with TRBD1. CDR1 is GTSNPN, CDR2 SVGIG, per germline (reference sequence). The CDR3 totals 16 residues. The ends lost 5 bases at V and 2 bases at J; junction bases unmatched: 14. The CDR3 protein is CAWGPPLTGLNYGYTF. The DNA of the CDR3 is TGTGCCTGGGGTCCCCCGTTGACAGGGCTGAACTATGGCTACACCTTC.

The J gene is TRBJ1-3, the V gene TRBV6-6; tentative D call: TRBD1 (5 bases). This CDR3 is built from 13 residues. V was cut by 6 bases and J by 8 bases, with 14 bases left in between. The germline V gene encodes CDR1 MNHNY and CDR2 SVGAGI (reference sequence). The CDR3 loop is CASSPGVIHTIYF. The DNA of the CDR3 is TGTGCCAGCAGCCCGGGGGTGATCCACACCATATATTTT.

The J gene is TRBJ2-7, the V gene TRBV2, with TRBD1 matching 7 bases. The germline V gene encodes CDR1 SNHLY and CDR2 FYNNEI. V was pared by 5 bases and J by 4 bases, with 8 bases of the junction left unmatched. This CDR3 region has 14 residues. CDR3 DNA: TGTGCCAGCAGTCTGAGGGGGCAAGGATACGAGCAGTACTTC. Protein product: CASSLRGQGYEQYF.

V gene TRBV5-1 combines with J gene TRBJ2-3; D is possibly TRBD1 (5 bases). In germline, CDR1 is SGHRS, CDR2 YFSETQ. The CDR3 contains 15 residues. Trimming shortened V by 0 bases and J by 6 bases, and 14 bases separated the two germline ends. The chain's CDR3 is CASSLGQGYLDTQYF. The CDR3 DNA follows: TGCGCCAGCAGCTTGGGGCAGGGATACCTCGATACGCAGTATTTT.

The CDR3 DNA reads TGCAGCGCCGGGACTAGCGCGGATACGCAGTATTTT. This translates into CSAGTSADTQYF. The chain couples TRBV29-1 to TRBJ2-3; 10 bases fit TRBD2. The CDR3 runs 12 residues. Germline trimming cut 7 bases from V and 6 bases from J; bases unmatched to any gene: 4. Per the germline V gene, CDR1 is SQVTM and CDR2 is ANQGSEA.

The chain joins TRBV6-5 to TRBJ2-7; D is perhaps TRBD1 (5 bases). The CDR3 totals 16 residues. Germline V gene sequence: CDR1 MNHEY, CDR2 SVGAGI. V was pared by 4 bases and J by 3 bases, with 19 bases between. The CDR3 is CASSFELQGLGYEQYF. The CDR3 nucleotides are TGTGCCAGCAGTTTTGAATTGCAGGGTTTGGGCTACGAGCAGTACTTC.

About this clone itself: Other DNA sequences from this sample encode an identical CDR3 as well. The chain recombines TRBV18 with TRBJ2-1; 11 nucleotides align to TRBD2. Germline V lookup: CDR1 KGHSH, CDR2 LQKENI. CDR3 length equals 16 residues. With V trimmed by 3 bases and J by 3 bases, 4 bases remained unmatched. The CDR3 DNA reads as TGTGCCAGCTCACCCCTCCTAGCGGGAGGCTACAATGAGCAGTTCTTC. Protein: CASSPLLAGGYNEQFF.